This T cell receptor beta chain was found in a study of regulatory T cells in long-lasting Graves disease. Regarding time point: persistent/refractory GD, antithyroid drugs over 5 years with positive TRAb. PBMC RNA served as the TCR library source. Building the TCR beta libraries relied on iRepertoire HTBI primers, and CDR3 regions underwent Arm-PCR. One entry per CDR3 protein results from TCRdb running MiXCR on the multiplex PCR reads. The sample records a few hundred thousand distinct CDR3 sequences, 20% to 25% being singletons. The sample consisted of peripheral blood mononuclear cells (PBMCs), taken when the disease was refractory, from a patient treated with antithyroid drugs. The sequence derives from a middle-aged woman with Graves disease.

CDR3 bases: TGCGCCAGCAGCTGGACAGGGAGCCAAGAGACCCAGTACTTC. Amino acid sequence: CASSWTGSQETQYF. V gene TRBV5-1 combines with J gene TRBJ2-5; 8 positions match TRBD1. The V gene's germline CDR1 is SGHRS and CDR2 YFSETQ. After removal of 3 bases from V and 1 base from J, the junction contained 2 bases not matched to a gene. This CDR3 has 14 amino acids.